What follows are 26 T cell receptor beta chains derived from one specimen sequenced in a study of blood T cell repertoires in COVID-19. The assay was immunoSEQ multiplex PCR, and TCRdb's table has in-frame clones only and misses some. Among 200,000 to 300,000 clones, 82% were seen once, and the ten largest hold 12%. Sequenced sample: peripheral blood. The origin of the receptors is a woman in her sixties with active or convalescent COVID-19.

This chain uses TRBV7-8 with TRBJ2-1, with TRBD2 matching over 11 bases. Germline CDR1 SGHVS, CDR2 FQNEAQ. J gave up 5 bases and V 0 bases, and 6 bases lay outside the gene matches. This CDR3 region has 17 residues. CDR3 nucleotide sequence: TGTGCCAGCAGCTTAGCGCCCCCACTAGCGGGGGACAATGAGCAGTTCTTC. Its translation: CASSLAPPLAGDNEQFF. The full variable domain, completed using reference TRBV7-8 and TRBJ2-1, is GAGVSQSPRYKVAKRGQDVALRCDPISGHVSLFWYQQALGQGPEFLTYFQNEAQLDKSGLPSDRFFAERPEGSVSTLKIQRTQQEDSAVYLCASSLAPPLAGDNEQFFGPGTRLTVL.

The chain uses TRBV13 and TRBJ2-1; 8 positions match TRBD2. Germline CDR1 and CDR2: PRHDT and FYEKMQ (reference sequence). J lost 0 bases, V lost 3 bases, and 10 bases had no gene match. The CDR3 spans 18 residues. The CDR3 spells CASSLRGGFLGSYNEQFF. The DNA for the CDR3 is TGTGCCAGCAGCTTGCGCGGGGGGTTTCTGGGCTCCTACAATGAGCAGTTCTTC.

J is TRBJ2-5 and V is TRBV6-5; maybe TRBD2 (6 bases). The CDR3 sequence is 15 residues long. The germline V gene encodes CDR1 MNHEY and CDR2 SVGAGI. V was clipped by 2 bases and J by 5 bases, with 15 bases between them. The CDR3: CASSYDTSFGETQYF. CDR3 coding DNA: TGTGCCAGCAGTTACGATACTAGCTTCGGGGAGACCCAGTACTTC.

V usage is TRBV9 and J usage is TRBJ1-3; 7 bases agree with TRBD1. The CDR3 sequence is 16 residues long. Germline V CDR1 and CDR2: SGDLS, YYNGEE. The trim removed 0 bases at V and 2 bases at J, leaving 5 bases unmatched. CDR3 nucleotides: TGTGCCAGCAGCGTAGCACCTGGGACAGCTGGAAACACCATATATTTT. Its protein product is CASSVAPGTAGNTIYF.

V and J are TRBV18 and TRBJ2-3, with 8 bases fitting TRBD2. The CDR3 consists of 17 residues. The germline V gene encodes CDR1 KGHSH and CDR2 LQKENI. V trimming: 4 bases; J trimming: 6 bases; junction bases outside the gene matches: 15. CDR3 in amino acids: CASSHDWSAGGSDTQYF. CDR3 nucleotide sequence: TGTGCCAGCTCACACGACTGGTCGGCGGGGGGTTCTGATACGCAGTATTTT.

The rearrangement uses TRBV5-6 and TRBJ1-1; possibly TRBD1 for D (6 bases). The V and J ends lost 0 bases and 1 base respectively, with 19 bases between them. Germline V gene data show CDR1 as SGHDT and CDR2 as YYEEEE. CDR3 length: 18 amino acids. The CDR3 DNA follows: TGTGCCAGCAGCTTGGGTGGTTTATGGGGACATAAGAACACTGAAGCTTTCTTT. It codes for CASSLGGLWGHKNTEAFF. The variable domain in full, with the rest retrieved from reference TRBV5-6 and TRBJ1-1, is DAGVTQSPTHLIKTRGQQVTLRCSPKSGHDTVSWYQQALGQGPQFIFQYYEEEERQRGNFPDRFSGHQFPNYSSELNVNALLLGDSALYLCASSLGGLWGHKNTEAFFGQGTRLTVV.

The chain is built from TRBV27 and TRBJ1-2; no clear D gene. In germline, CDR1 is MNHEY, CDR2 SMNVEV (reference sequence). The CDR3 loop spans 13 amino acids. V gave up 0 bases and J gave up 7 bases, with 9 bases separating them. The CDR3 region has the DNA TGTGCCAGCAGTTTATCGCCGGTACTTGGCTACACCTTC. This gives the protein CASSLSPVLGYTF.

This clone has only a few counts. The chain has TRBV4-1 and TRBJ2-7; 9 bases agree with TRBD2. The CDR3 has 17 amino acids. Germline V gene lookup returns CDR1 MGHRA and CDR2 YSYEKL. The trim removed 0 bases at V and 3 bases at J, leaving 9 bases unmatched. The CDR3 bases are TGCGCCAGCAGCCAAGACAGAGCTAGCGGGGTCATCTACGAGCAGTACTTC. It encodes CASSQDRASGVIYEQYF.

The genes are TRBV27 and TRBJ1-1, with 7 bases matching TRBD1. Germline CDR1 reads MNHEY; CDR2 reads SMNVEV (reference sequence). Unmatched junction bases numbered 3, after V lost 5 bases and J lost 3 bases. The length of the CDR3 is 13 residues. The CDR3 DNA is TGTGCCAGCAGTCGACAGGGAGACACTGAAGCTTTCTTT. This translates into CASSRQGDTEAFF.

The rearrangement uses TRBV5-1 and TRBJ2-7, with a tentative D call TRBD1 (6 bases). The CDR3 length is 16 residues. V gave up 0 bases and J gave up 3 bases, with 16 bases separating them. CDR1 is SGHRS, CDR2 YFSETQ, per germline. The CDR3 coding sequence is TGCGCCAGCAGCTTGGTTGGGGGCGCCGGAGTCTACGAGCAGTACTTC. This gives the protein CASSLVGGAGVYEQYF.

J is TRBJ2-3 and V is TRBV9, with 9 positions matching TRBD2. This CDR3 has 15 amino acids. The trim removed 4 bases at V and 6 bases at J, leaving 9 bases unmatched. Germline V gene data show CDR1 as SGDLS and CDR2 as YYNGEE. CDR3 bases: TGTGCCAGCAGCCCTCGCGGGGGGGCTGCGGATACGCAGTATTTT. This gives the protein CASSPRGGAADTQYF. The entire variable domain, with the rest obtained from reference TRBV9 and TRBJ2-3, is as follows: DSGVTQTPKHLITATGQRVTLRCSPRSGDLSVYWYQQSLDQGLQFLIQYYNGEERAKGNILERFSAQQFPDLHSELNLSSLELGDSALYFCASSPRGGAADTQYFGPGTRLTVL.

The rearrangement uses TRBV9 and TRBJ2-1; TRBD1 aligns across 7 bases. Trimming at V came to 4 bases and at J to 4 bases, leaving 8 bases not matched to a gene. There are 15 residues in the CDR3. Germline-derived CDR1 and CDR2 are SGDLS and YYNGEE. The CDR3 is CASSPSPGQYNEQFF. Written as DNA, the CDR3 is TGTGCCAGCAGCCCGTCTCCGGGACAGTACAATGAGCAGTTCTTC.

This chain joins TRBV6-2 or TRBV6-3 and TRBJ2-3; D might be TRBD2 (7 bases). Between the trimmed V and J ends, which lost 2 bases and 3 bases, there was a span of 12 bases. Germline V lookup: CDR1 MNHEY, CDR2 SVGEGT. The CDR3 contains 15 residues. CDR3 sequence: CASSYGGAGTDTQYF. DNA for the CDR3: TGTGCCAGCAGTTACGGGGGGGCGGGGACAGATACGCAGTATTTT.

The gene calls are TRBV6-5 and TRBJ2-7, with 11 bases lining up with TRBD2. This CDR3 has 15 amino acids. Germline lookup yields CDR1 MNHEY and CDR2 SVGAGI. The ends lost 5 bases at V and 0 bases at J; junction bases unmatched: 3. The CDR3 is CASSMTSGDSYEQYF. CDR3 coding DNA: TGTGCCAGCAGTATGACTAGCGGGGACTCCTACGAGCAGTACTTC.

The chain couples TRBV7-8 to TRBJ2-2; D is possibly TRBD1 (6 bases). Germline V gene data show CDR1 as SGHVS and CDR2 as FQNEAQ. V lost 4 bases to trimming and J lost 1 base, with 13 bases between them. There are 16 residues in the CDR3. The CDR3 DNA reads as TGTGCCAGCAGCTCCCGGGACACCTTGAACACCGGGGAGCTGTTTTTT. Translating it yields CASSSRDTLNTGELFF.

This clone was detected only once. The J gene is TRBJ2-7, the V gene TRBV29-1, with D possibly being TRBD1 (6 bases). Germline CDR1 SQVTM, CDR2 ANQGSEA. The CDR3 sequence is 12 residues long. Trimming removed 2 bases from V and 5 bases from J, with 10 bases in between. CDR3 in DNA: TGCAGCGTTGAAACAGGGCGAGACGAGCAGTACTTC. Translated: CSVETGRDEQYF.

The chain recombines TRBV27 with TRBJ2-5; 9 positions match TRBD2. Per germline, CDR1 MNHEY and CDR2 SMNVEV (reference sequence). V trimming: 2 bases; J trimming: 1 base; junction bases outside the gene matches: 2. The CDR3 contains 15 residues. The CDR3, as DNA: TGTGCCAGCAGTTTAGCGGGGGGGCGCCAAGAGACCCAGTACTTC. This gives the protein CASSLAGGRQETQYF.

J is TRBJ2-7 and V is TRBV6-5, with 8 nucleotides matching TRBD2. Germline V gene data show CDR1 as MNHEY and CDR2 as SVGAGI. Trimming at V came to 6 bases and at J to 1 base, leaving 8 bases not matched to a gene. The CDR3 length is 15 residues. CDR3 in DNA: TGTGCCAGCAGCGGGAGCGGGGGTAGGTCCTACGAGCAGTACTTC. Translated, it gives CASSGSGGRSYEQYF.

The J gene is TRBJ2-1, the V gene TRBV27, with 8 bases aligning to TRBD1. CDR3 length: 15 amino acids. V gave up 0 bases and J gave up 9 bases; unmatched junction bases: 7. CDR1 is MNHEY and CDR2 is SMNVEV in the germline V gene (reference sequence). As DNA, the CDR3 is TGTGCCAGCAGTTTATCGGGCAGGGGGCTTGGTGAGCAGTTCTTC. Translating gives CASSLSGRGLGEQFF.

This rearrangement joins TRBV4-1 to TRBJ1-3; TRBD1 aligns across 8 bases. Germline trimming cut 4 bases from V and 4 bases from J; bases unmatched to any gene: 6. Germline CDR1 and CDR2: MGHRA and YSYEKL. The CDR3 extends over 15 amino acids. CDR3: CASSRSGGGGNTIYF. The CDR3 DNA sequence: TGCGCCAGCAGCCGGTCAGGGGGCGGCGGAAACACCATATATTTT.

This clone was picked up one time. The V call is TRBV7-6, the J call TRBJ1-1; 7 bases are a match to TRBD1. Germline CDR1 is SGHVS and CDR2 is FNYEAQ. This CDR3 comprises 15 residues. Trimming cost V 2 bases and J 2 bases; bases outside gene matches: 5. CDR3 residues: CASSLSGQTNTEAFF. Here the CDR3 DNA reads TGTGCCAGCAGCTTATCGGGACAGACAAACACTGAAGCTTTCTTT.

The chain links TRBV6-5 to TRBJ2-5; a weak D match, TRBD2 (7 bases). Trimming removed 6 bases from V and 5 bases from J, with 19 bases in between. Germline CDR1 reads MNHEY; CDR2 reads SVGAGI. The CDR3 spans 15 residues. CDR3 loop: CASRGGGGPGETQYF. The CDR3 bases are TGTGCCAGCAGGGGAGGGGGGGGGCCTGGGGAGACCCAGTACTTC.

This chain uses TRBV7-2 with TRBJ1-1; D gene unclear. Germline CDR1 SGHTA, CDR2 FQGNSA. The CDR3 contains 14 residues. V was trimmed by 1 base and J by 6 bases, leaving 12 bases between them. The CDR3 sequence: CASSLDRRAPEAFF. The DNA of the CDR3 is TGTGCCAGCAGCTTAGACCGGAGGGCACCTGAAGCTTTCTTT.

V is TRBV29-1 and J is TRBJ2-3, with D unresolved. There are 15 residues in the CDR3. Between the trimmed V and J ends, which lost 6 bases and 4 bases, there was a span of 20 bases. Germline CDR1 and CDR2: SQVTM and ANQGSEA. The DNA of the CDR3 is TGCAGCGTGCCAGGATTCGCCAACACGGCAGATACGCAGTATTTT. The encoded protein is CSVPGFANTADTQYF.

The gene calls are TRBV19 and TRBJ2-1, with 14 bases aligning to TRBD2. J was trimmed by 5 bases and V by 0 bases; bases with no gene match: 9. In germline, CDR1 is LNHDA, CDR2 SQIVND (reference sequence). The CDR3 extends over 19 amino acids. The CDR3 nucleotides are TGTGCCAGTAGTATAGACGTCCCGGGACTAGCGGGGGCTAACAATGAGCAGTTCTTC. It encodes CASSIDVPGLAGANNEQFF.

The rearrangement joins TRBV19 to TRBJ1-5; 8 bases are shared with TRBD1. The CDR3 is made up of 15 amino acids. The J segment lost 2 bases and the V segment lost 4 bases, leaving 4 bases of the junction unmatched. Germline assignment: CDR1 LNHDA and CDR2 SQIVND (reference sequence). Here the CDR3 reads CASSRDRRGNQPQHF. CDR3 DNA: TGTGCCAGTAGTAGGGACAGGAGGGGCAATCAGCCCCAGCATTTT.